This TCR beta chain was recorded in a study of PD-L1 blockade in urothelial cancer. Across the whole study: Specimens of blood held a median count of roughly 140,000 T cells.

This clone appeared once. Sequencing was performed with immunoSEQ multiplex PCR; in TCRdb, only in-frame clones are kept and a portion is missing. The data contain about 63,000 clones, about 86% of them singletons. The sample's time point: pretreatment peripheral blood. The sequence came from a man aged 65-85 years with urothelial cancer. The specimen was PBMCs, collected around atezolizumab (anti-PD-L1) treatment.

The CDR3 is CASSVGAPGLNTEAFF. CDR3 bases: TGTGCCAGCAGCGTAGGGGCTCCAGGCCTGAACACTGAAGCTTTCTTT. The chain is built from TRBV9 and TRBJ1-1, with D unclear. Trimming took 0 bases from V and 0 from J, leaving 12 bases between them. This CDR3 has 16 amino acids. The germline gives CDR1 SGDLS, CDR2 YYNGEE.